The TCR beta chain described here comes from a study of T-cell reconstitution after alpha-beta-depleted transplantation in children listed by TCRdb under 2016. For the study in its entirety: The study quantitatively tracked T-cell immune reconstitution after TCRalphabeta/CD19-depleted allogeneic hematopoietic cell transplantation in children using TCR repertoire profiling. The paper's findings and limits, for the study overall: The high TCRbeta diversity at day 60 in some patients was ascribed to recipient T cells and intrathymic progenitors that had survived conditioning. Apparently early alphabetaT-cell count recovery about two months after transplant reportedly relied on only several hundred rapidly expanded clones derived from non-depleted graft cells. Over the following months the frequencies of hyperexpanded clones went down, and after one year T-cell counts and TCRbeta diversity were mostly credited to newly produced T cells.

The treatment or condition label for this specimen denotes: allogeneic hematopoietic cell transplantation with graft depleted of TCRalphabeta T cells and CD19 B cells. TCRalphabeta/CD19-depleted allogeneic hematopoietic cell grafts were given to the transplant recipients, all of whom were children. This clonotype was recorded at least ten times. It lacks a known antigen. Base qualities were left out, and no much larger clone turns up one base away. From cysteine to phenylalanine, the CDR3 is 13 amino acids long. CDR3 DNA is the only sequence kept; it has 39 bases, read in frame from the first base. From a lookup of the germline V gene, CDR1 and CDR2 are ENHRY and SYGVKD. A distance of 9 bases separates the germline ends of V and J, which lose 8 bases and 0 bases respectively. Libraries were made using PCR. The sequencer was an Illumina HiSeq 2500. To normalize quantification of the TCRbeta repertoire, the TCR libraries were built with molecular barcoding that relied on unique molecular identifiers. TCRdb handled the public reads itself, with Q25 trimming in fastp and clone calling in MiXCR, and kept productive beta chains. For every CDR3 protein sequence, its rows merge into one entry that carries the most common genes and DNA. Within this sample are about 300,000 distinct CDR3 sequences, with about 9.5% of them counted one time only. Around 7.6% of the sample is in the top ten clones.

The input for sequencing was PBMCs, taken before TCRalphabeta/CD19-depleted stem cell transplant. The receptor's source is a boy younger than two with acute myeloid leukemia, due to receive a stem cell transplant. Rearrangement joined TRBV10-3 to TRBJ2-3, with the D gene too uncertain to name. The DNA sequence reads TGTGCCATCTGGGCGGACAGCACAGATACGCAGTATTTT. This codes for CAIWADSTDTQYF.